The 10 T cell receptor beta chains listed next were all sequenced from one sample in a study of CD8 T cells in ankylosing spondylitis. These receptors' antigens are unknown. Study results and limitations: A TCR beta motif of about 8 highly homologous variants seemed to mark ankylosing spondylitis blood.

Each CDR3 protein gets one entry after TCRdb re-called the 5' RACE reads with MiXCR. The sample holds approximately 550,000 distinct CDR3 sequences, 10% to 15% seen once. Sequencing used blood, either unsorted or a sorted T cell fraction (not recorded which). The source of these receptors is a male donor with ankylosing spondylitis.

This clonotype turned up a few times. The V and J genes are TRBV5-1 and TRBJ1-4; possibly TRBD1 for D (6 bases). In germline, CDR1 is SGHRS, CDR2 YFSETQ. V was cut by 4 bases and J by 5 bases, with 12 bases left in between. There are 14 residues in the CDR3. The CDR3 is CASSVATGNEKLFF. DNA of the CDR3: TGCGCCAGCAGCGTTGCTACAGGGAATGAAAAACTGTTTTTT.

The gene calls are TRBV5-6 and TRBJ2-1, with D tentatively TRBD2 (5 bases). The CDR3 is made up of 14 amino acids. V lost 1 base and J 9 bases, leaving 14 bases between the germline ends. From germline, CDR1 is SGHDT and CDR2 YYEEEE. CDR3: CASSLTVGALEQFF. The CDR3, as DNA: TGTGCCAGCAGCTTGACGGTGGGAGCCCTTGAGCAGTTCTTC.

The chain is built from TRBV5-1 and TRBJ1-2, with 8 bases matching TRBD1. The trim removed 4 bases at V and 0 bases at J, leaving 5 bases unmatched. CDR3 length: 15 residues. Germline assignment: CDR1 SGHRS and CDR2 YFSETQ. The CDR3 coding sequence is TGCGCCAGCAGCGGGACAGGTTCCGCTAACTATGGCTACACCTTC. This codes for CASSGTGSANYGYTF.

This clonotype was detected many times. V and J are TRBV5-1 and TRBJ1-5, with D maybe TRBD1 (6 bases). The V gene lost 4 bases and the J gene lost 7 bases, with 12 bases spanning the gap. This CDR3 spans 13 amino acids. The germline CDR1 and CDR2 sequences are SGHRS and YFSETQ. The CDR3 bases are TGCGCCAGCAGCCCTAACAGGGACCAGCCCCAGCATTTT. Its protein is CASSPNRDQPQHF.

The sample holds a few counts of this clonotype. The CDR3 DNA follows: TGCAGTGCTGAGTGGGGACCTGGAAACACCATATATTTT. This encodes CSAEWGPGNTIYF. The chain employs TRBV20-1 and TRBJ1-3; weak D call: TRBD1 (5 bases). The CDR3 runs to 13 residues. Looked up from germline, CDR1 is DFQATT and CDR2 is SNEGSKA (reference sequence). Trimming left V 5 bases short and J 2 bases short, with 10 bases between.

This clonotype was picked up many times. The junction departs from the called germline gene at one end, perhaps through a read error. CDR3 sequence: CASKGGTSNKPQHF. The DNA for the CDR3 is TGTGCCAGCAAGGGGGGAACTTCCAATAAGCCCCAGCATTTT. The chain recombines TRBV12-3 or TRBV12-4 with TRBJ1-5; maybe TRBD1 (6 bases). This CDR3 comprises 14 residues.

This clonotype has just a few counts. The V and J genes are TRBV7-9 and TRBJ2-3, with D possibly TRBD1 on 6 matching bases. Per the germline V gene, CDR1 is SEHNR and CDR2 is FQNEAQ (reference sequence). The V end lost 5 bases, the J end lost 3 bases, and 12 bases lay between the germline ends. The CDR3 spans 14 residues. CDR3 in amino acids: CASSPTGRTDTQYF. Here the CDR3 DNA reads TGTGCCAGCAGCCCAACAGGGAGAACAGATACGCAGTATTTT. The full variable domain, completed using reference TRBV7-9 and TRBJ2-3, is DTGVSQNPRHKITKRGQNVTFRCDPISEHNRLYWYRQTLGQGPEFLTYFQNEAQLEKSRLLSDRFSAERPKGSFSTLEIQRTEQGDSAMYLCASSPTGRTDTQYFGPGTRLTVL.

Turning to this clonotype: One base away lies a much larger clone, so this may be a sequencing read error. The rearrangement uses TRBV29-1 and TRBJ2-5; 8 nucleotides agree with TRBD2. The CDR3 extends over 17 amino acids. CDR1 is SQVTM, CDR2 ANQGSEA, per germline. The V gene end was trimmed by 3 bases and the J gene end by 0 bases; junction bases not matched to a gene: 12. Here the CDR3 DNA reads TGCAGCGTTGAGTCTTGGTGGACTAGCCAGGACCAAGAGACCCAGTACTTC. Translating gives CSVESWWTSQDQETQYF.

This clonotype was counted between two and nine times. V and J are TRBV7-9 and TRBJ1-1, with a tentative D call TRBD1 (5 bases). The V and J ends lost 5 bases and 2 bases respectively, with 9 bases between them. CDR3 length equals 13 residues. CDR1 and CDR2 from the germline V gene are SEHNR and FQNEAQ (reference sequence). The CDR3 DNA sequence: TGTGCCAGCAGCGGACACCCTAACACTGAAGCTTTCTTT. Its protein product is CASSGHPNTEAFF.

This clonotype occurred a few times. J is TRBJ1-5 and V is TRBV5-1, with TRBD1 as a possible D gene (5 bases). The CDR3 length is 15 residues. Germline-derived CDR1 and CDR2 are SGHRS and YFSETQ. V was trimmed by 0 bases and J by 6 bases, leaving 13 bases between them. CDR3 coding DNA: TGCGCCAGCAGCTTGGGGCAGGGTGGGAGTCAGCCCCAGCATTTT. It codes for CASSLGQGGSQPQHF.